The present TCR beta chain was sequenced within a study of vaccination effects on CD4 cells after COVID-19. The assay was immunoSEQ multiplex PCR, and TCRdb's table has in-frame clones only and misses some. Of tens of thousands of clones listed, roughly four fifths are singletons. This clone has just one count. The antigen remains unidentified. This CDR3 has 15 residues. CDR1 KGHDR and CDR2 SFDVKD come from the germline V gene. Trimming cost V 5 bases and J 1 base, with 12 bases left between them. Antigen-specific CD4+ T cells were first expanded with viral peptide pools by the ViraFEST assay and only then sequenced. Cultured cells yielded isolated CD4+ T cells after 10 days. Each person got two doses of an mRNA SARS-CoV-2 vaccine, BNT162b2 or mRNA-1273.

This receptor was taken from a human donor who received a COVID-19 vaccine. Some clones in this sample may be carry-over from other donors' samples. This chain joins TRBV24-1 and TRBJ2-3; TRBD1 might be the D (5 bases). The sequences come from CD4+ T cells from PBMCs cultured with HCoV-NL63 spike peptides, collected after COVID-19 vaccination. CDR3 sequence (DNA): TGTGCCACCAGTGTGGGGCAGGGTGGCACAGATACGCAGTATTTT. Its translation is CATSVGQGGTDTQYF.